A selection of T cell receptor beta chains follows, all from one sample in a study of T cells in Graves' hyperthyroidism and ophthalmopathy. TCRdb processed the multiplex PCR reads anew with MiXCR; each CDR3 protein has one entry. The sample lists around 600,000 distinct CDR3 sequences, roughly 14% occurring once. Material: blood. Receptors were obtained from a woman aged 30 to 39 with Graves' hyperthyroidism. Both conserved end residues are part of each CDR3. The D gene is left open where the match is weak. Expanded clones are given a class, and other clones once, few, many or no size at all.

CDR3: CASSPTDPTTNYGYTF
DNA: TGTGCCAGTAGTCCAACCGACCCTACGACTAACTATGGCTACACCTTC
J: TRBJ1-2
V: TRBV19
size: few
D: .

CDR3: CSADTGGEAFF
DNA: TGCAGTGCTGACACAGGGGGCGAAGCTTTCTTT
J: TRBJ1-1
V: TRBV20-1
size: .
D: TRBD1

CDR3: CASSLPGQYNEQFF
DNA: TGTGCCAGCAGCTTACCGGGACAGTACAATGAGCAGTTCTTC
J: TRBJ2-1
V: TRBV11-2
size: many
D: TRBD1

CDR3: CSASGTGGSDTQYF
DNA: TGCAGTGCTAGTGGGACAGGGGGCTCGGATACGCAGTATTTT
J: TRBJ2-3
V: TRBV20-1
size: many
D: TRBD1

CDR3: CASSHRDINIQYF
DNA: TGTGCCAGCAGCCACCGGGACATAAACATTCAGTACTTC
J: TRBJ2-4
V: TRBV3-1
size: .
D: .

CDR3: CASSETRGQGNTIYF
DNA: TGTGCCAGCAGTGAAACCAGGGGGCAAGGAAACACCATATATTTT
J: TRBJ1-3
V: TRBV2
size: many
D: TRBD1

CDR3: CASTQTGTANYGYTF
DNA: TGTGCCAGCACCCAAACCGGGACAGCTAACTATGGCTACACCTTC
J: TRBJ1-2
V: TRBV28
size: many
D: TRBD1

CDR3: CATSDGTRETGELFF
DNA: TGTGCCACCAGTGATGGCACCAGAGAGACCGGGGAGCTGTTTTTT
J: TRBJ2-2
V: TRBV24-1
size: .
D: .

CDR3: CASSSSGSSEQYF
DNA: TGTGCCAGCAGCTCTAGCGGGAGCTCCGAGCAGTACTTC
J: TRBJ2-7
V: TRBV7-6
size: many
D: TRBD2

CDR3: CASSQDNSDTDTQYF
DNA: TGTGCCAGCAGCCAAGATAACAGCGACACAGATACGCAGTATTTT
J: TRBJ2-3
V: TRBV3-1
size: many
D: .

CDR3: CASSYSTGEQFF
DNA: TGTGCCAGCAGTTACTCGACCGGGGAGCAGTTCTTC
J: TRBJ2-1
V: TRBV6-6
size: many
D: .

CDR3: CASSHSGQGTYEQYF
DNA: TGTGCCAGCAGCCATTCGGGACAGGGGACCTACGAGCAGTACTTC
J: TRBJ2-7
V: TRBV3-1
size: many
D: TRBD1

CDR3: CASSYGSVNEQFF
DNA: TGTGCCAGCAGTTACGGGAGTGTAAATGAGCAGTTCTTC
J: TRBJ2-1
V: TRBV6-2/TRBV6-3
size: many
D: .

CDR3: CATSAGQGLDEQFF
DNA: TGTGCCACCAGTGCGGGACAGGGCCTCGATGAGCAGTTCTTC
J: TRBJ2-1
V: TRBV24-1
size: few
D: TRBD1

CDR3: CASSLGLGGEQFF
DNA: TGTGCCAGCAGCTTAGGGCTCGGCGGGGAGCAGTTCTTC
J: TRBJ2-1
V: TRBV11-2
size: many
D: .

CDR3: CASSHRDRASNEQFF
DNA: TGTGCCAGCAGTCACCGGGACAGGGCTAGCAATGAGCAGTTCTTC
J: TRBJ2-1
V: TRBV28
size: many
D: TRBD1

CDR3: CASSKTGVEKLFF
DNA: TGTGCCAGCAGCAAGACAGGGGTTGAAAAACTGTTTTTT
J: TRBJ1-4
V: TRBV7-9
size: .
D: TRBD1

CDR3: CASSLNTVINEQFF
DNA: TGTGCCAGCAGCTTAAATACGGTTATCAATGAGCAGTTCTTC
J: TRBJ2-1
V: TRBV7-3
size: few
D: .

CDR3: CASRFGLDAGELFF
DNA: TGCGCCAGCAGGTTCGGGCTAGACGCCGGGGAGCTGTTTTTT
J: TRBJ2-2
V: TRBV5-1
size: .
D: .